Below are 28 T cell receptor beta chains sequenced from a single sample in a study of OX40 agonist ivuxolimab in advanced cancers. Measured with immunoSEQ multiplex PCR; TCRdb has only the in-frame clones, and not every one. The sample consists of about 45,000 clones, more than 75% of them appearing once. This specimen consisted of CD4+ or CD8+ T cells sorted from blood, obtained in a trial of the OX40 agonist ivuxolimab. Receptors were obtained from an adult with an advanced solid tumor such as melanoma, head and neck, liver or kidney cancer.

V gene TRBV19 combines with J gene TRBJ2-7, with TRBD2 identical over 7 bases. The germline CDR1 and CDR2 sequences are LNHDA and SQIVND (reference sequence). V shed 5 bases and J 6 bases; nucleotides not matched to a gene: 10. The CDR3 length is 14 residues. The CDR3 nucleotides read TGTGCCAGTAGTCCCGGGTGGGGGGGACGCGAGCAGTACTTC. Protein: CASSPGWGGREQYF.

DNA for the CDR3: TGTGCCAGCAGTCCCGACGGGTTTACCCACGAGCAGTACTTC. Protein: CASSPDGFTHEQYF. This sequence joins TRBV28 and TRBJ2-7; no reliable D call. The germline V and J ends were trimmed by 5 bases and 5 bases, with 16 bases remaining between them. CDR1 and CDR2 from the germline V gene are MDHEN and SYDVKM. The CDR3 loop spans 14 amino acids.

The genes are TRBV7-8 and TRBJ1-6; D call uncertain. Trimming left V 9 bases short and J 6 bases short, with 21 bases between. The CDR3 contains 16 residues. Germline CDR1 and CDR2: SGHVS and FQNEAQ. The CDR3 coding sequence is TGTGCCAGTCGGAACAGCAAGCTCGGAACTAATTCACCCCTCCACTTT. It specifies CASRNSKLGTNSPLHF. Full variable domain (rest looked up from reference TRBV7-8 and TRBJ1-6): GAGVSQSPRYKVAKRGQDVALRCDPISGHVSLFWYQQALGQGPEFLTYFQNEAQLDKSGLPSDRFFAERPEGSVSTLKIQRTQQEDSAVYLCASRNSKLGTNSPLHFGNGTRLTVT.

This chain uses TRBV7-2 with TRBJ2-1; a possible D gene is TRBD2 (5 bases). This CDR3 is built from 13 residues. The germline V gene encodes CDR1 SGHTA and CDR2 FQGNSA. Deletions cut 5 bases from V and 7 bases from J, with 12 bases between. CDR3 residues: CASSPGVLNEQFF. CDR3 in DNA: TGTGCCAGCAGCCCCGGGGTTTTAAATGAGCAGTTCTTC. The variable domain in full, completed from reference TRBV7-2 and TRBJ2-1, reads GAGVSQSPSNKVTEKGKDVELRCDPISGHTALYWYRQSLGQGLEFLIYFQGNSAPDKSGLPSDRFSAERTGGSVSTLTIQRTQQEDSAVYLCASSPGVLNEQFFGPGTRLTVL.

V and J are TRBV27 and TRBJ1-2, with D possibly being TRBD1 (5 bases). V gave up 5 bases and J gave up 0 bases, with 16 bases separating them. Germline lookup yields CDR1 MNHEY and CDR2 SMNVEV (reference sequence). The CDR3 runs 16 residues. CDR3 sequence (DNA): TGTGCCAGCAGTACCGGGGGGGGTTCAGCTAACTATGGCTACACCTTC. Amino acid sequence: CASSTGGGSANYGYTF.

The chain has TRBV9 and TRBJ1-2, with unresolved D. The CDR3 is 15 amino acids. CDR1 is SGDLS and CDR2 is YYNGEE in the germline V gene. Trimming left V 0 bases short and J 3 bases short, with 12 bases between. The CDR3 region has the DNA TGTGCCAGCAGCGTAGGGGTTTCCTCCTACTATGGCTACACCTTC. It codes for CASSVGVSSYYGYTF. Using reference TRBV9 and TRBJ1-2 for the parts outside the CDR3, the full variable domain is DSGVTQTPKHLITATGQRVTLRCSPRSGDLSVYWYQQSLDQGLQFLIQYYNGEERAKGNILERFSAQQFPDLHSELNLSSLELGDSALYFCASSVGVSSYYGYTFGSGTRLTVV.

The chain recombines TRBV6-5 with TRBJ1-2; tentatively, D is TRBD1 (5 bases). V lost 3 bases to trimming and J lost 5 bases, with 13 bases between them. This CDR3 contains 14 residues. Germline CDR1 MNHEY, CDR2 SVGAGI. CDR3 nucleotides: TGTGCCAGCAGTTATGGTGAGGGGCTGTATGGCTACACCTTC. Its translation: CASSYGEGLYGYTF.

The chain joins TRBV25-1 to TRBJ2-3; D may be TRBD1 or TRBD2 (5 bases each). The CDR3 consists of 17 residues. Trimming shortened V by 6 bases and J by 2 bases, and 21 bases separated the two germline ends. Germline loops: CDR1 MGHDK, CDR2 SYGVNS. The CDR3 DNA follows: TGTGCCAGCAGGGCGACTAAGGGGAGTCCTTTCACAGATACGCAGTATTTT. It encodes CASRATKGSPFTDTQYF.

This clone was detected once. The chain recombines TRBV19 with TRBJ2-3; D not resolved. The CDR3 totals 13 residues. Germline CDR1 LNHDA, CDR2 SQIVND (reference sequence). Trimming stripped 2 bases from V and 2 bases from J, with 5 bases between. DNA for the CDR3: TGTGCCAGTAGTATATCCCTCACAGATACGCAGTATTTT. It translates to CASSISLTDTQYF.

The chain has TRBV19 and TRBJ1-2, with TRBD1 as a possible D gene (6 bases). The CDR3 is 14 residues long. V was pared by 5 bases and J by 2 bases, with 12 bases between. Germline-derived CDR1 and CDR2 are LNHDA and SQIVND (reference sequence). The CDR3 DNA follows: TGTGCCAGTAGTCCCTGGGACAAAAACTATGGCTACACCTTC. Its translation is CASSPWDKNYGYTF.

The CDR3 nucleotides are TGTGCCAGCAGTCCCCGGGACAGGGCGGACGAGCAGTACTTC. Residues: CASSPRDRADEQYF. The rearrangement links TRBV27 to TRBJ2-7; 9 nucleotides align to TRBD1. Unmatched junction bases numbered 7, after V lost 5 bases and J lost 5 bases. CDR1 and CDR2 (germline): MNHEY, SMNVEV (reference sequence). CDR3 length equals 14 residues.

CDR3 in amino acids: CATTENTEAFF. The CDR3 DNA follows: TGTGCCACCACCGAGAACACTGAAGCTTTCTTT. The chain carries TRBV10-3 and TRBJ1-1, with D unresolved. The CDR3 has 11 amino acids. The germline V gene encodes CDR1 ENHRY and CDR2 SYGVKD. V was clipped by 10 bases and J by 1 base, with 7 bases between them.

The chain couples TRBV29-1 to TRBJ2-7; D gene unclear. The germline gives CDR1 SQVTM, CDR2 ANQGSEA. Trimming stripped 4 bases from V and 4 bases from J, with 20 bases between. CDR3 length: 15 residues. For the CDR3, the DNA is TGCAGCGTTGGCGGTGGGGAAAGCTCGTTGTACGAGCAGTACTTC. It specifies CSVGGGESSLYEQYF.

A single count supports this clone. The chain has TRBV9 and TRBJ1-2, with no clear D. V was trimmed by 1 base and J by 5 bases, leaving 15 bases between them. This CDR3 comprises 15 residues. The germline CDR1 and CDR2 sequences are SGDLS and YYNGEE. The CDR3 nucleotides read TGTGCCAGCAGCGTAAGTGGGCAGGAGCCTTATGGCTACACCTTC. Translated: CASSVSGQEPYGYTF.

CDR3: CASSPYLGGAMNTEAFF. The DNA for the CDR3 is TGTGCCAGCAGCCCCTATTTAGGCGGAGCAATGAACACTGAAGCTTTCTTT. The chain links TRBV7-3 to TRBJ1-1; D not certain. Trimming removed 5 bases at V and 0 bases at J, with 19 bases between. This CDR3 comprises 17 residues. Germline V lookup: CDR1 SGHTA, CDR2 FQGTGA.

V gene TRBV11-1 combines with J gene TRBJ2-7, with 7 bases matching TRBD1. The CDR3 has 15 amino acids. V dropped 5 bases and J dropped 2; count of bases not matched to a gene: 9. The V gene's germline CDR1 is SGHAT and CDR2 FQDESV (reference sequence). CDR3: CASSPGFGTAYEQYF. The CDR3 nucleotides are TGTGCCAGCAGCCCGGGCTTCGGGACAGCCTACGAGCAGTACTTC.

Only one count was recorded for this clone. The chain recombines TRBV27 with TRBJ1-4, with TRBD1 identical over 7 bases. V trimming: 2 bases; J trimming: 3 bases; junction bases outside the gene matches: 3. The length of the CDR3 is 15 residues. Germline loops: CDR1 MNHEY, CDR2 SMNVEV (reference sequence). The CDR3 reads CASSLGTVPNEKLFF. The CDR3 bases are TGTGCCAGCAGTTTAGGGACAGTCCCTAATGAAAAACTGTTTTTT.

V gene TRBV7-9 combines with J gene TRBJ1-1; no clear D. Germline V gives CDR1 SEHNR, CDR2 FQNEAQ (reference sequence). The CDR3 runs to 14 residues. V was pared by 2 bases and J by 2 bases, with 9 bases between. CDR3 coding DNA: TGTGCCAGCAGCTTATTGGAGACTAACACTGAAGCTTTCTTT. It is translated as CASSLLETNTEAFF.

The chain combines TRBV19 with TRBJ2-5; 11 positions agree with TRBD1. With the DNA end fitting TRBJ2-7 better, the J assignment may be wrong. CDR1 LNHDA and CDR2 SQIVND come from the germline V gene (reference sequence). CDR3 length: 15 residues. The CDR3 DNA reads TGTGCCAGTAGTGTCGGGACAGGGGGCTCCTACGAGCAGTACTTC. This encodes CASSVGTGGSYEQYF.

This clone was detected only a few times. In nucleotides, the CDR3 is TGTGCCAGCAGCGGAAGGGACAGCACTGAAGCTTTCTTT. It yields the protein CASSGRDSTEAFF. The chain links TRBV9 to TRBJ1-1; 7 bases line up with TRBD1. With 3 bases clipped from V and 4 bases from J, the junction kept 3 bases outside the gene matches. CDR3 length: 13 residues. Germline assignment: CDR1 SGDLS and CDR2 YYNGEE. Filled out from reference TRBV9 and TRBJ1-1, the complete variable domain reads DSGVTQTPKHLITATGQRVTLRCSPRSGDLSVYWYQQSLDQGLQFLIQYYNGEERAKGNILERFSAQQFPDLHSELNLSSLELGDSALYFCASSGRDSTEAFFGQGTRLTVV.

The chain recombines TRBV7-3 with TRBJ1-5; D gene unclear. Per germline, CDR1 SGHTA and CDR2 FQGTGA. CDR3 size: 15 residues. V was clipped by 0 bases and J by 2 bases, with 8 bases between them. The CDR3 sequence is CASSLTNQGNQPQHF. The CDR3 nucleotides read TGTGCCAGCAGCTTAACAAACCAGGGCAATCAGCCCCAGCATTTT. The full variable domain, completed using reference TRBV7-3 and TRBJ1-5, is GAGVSQTPSNKVTEKGKYVELRCDPISGHTALYWYRQSLGQGPEFLIYFQGTGAADDSGLPNDRFFAVRPEGSVSTLKIQRTERGDSAVYLCASSLTNQGNQPQHFGDGTRLSIL.

This clone showed up just a few times. The chain links TRBV9 to TRBJ1-1; 9 bases align to TRBD1. This CDR3 region has 12 residues. Germline-derived CDR1 and CDR2 are SGDLS and YYNGEE. The ends lost 7 bases at V and 6 bases at J; junction bases unmatched: 4. The CDR3 DNA sequence: TGTGCCAGCTCAACAGGGGGCTCTGAAGCTTTCTTT. This encodes CASSTGGSEAFF.

The chain recombines TRBV25-1 with TRBJ1-2, with a weak D call TRBD1 (5 bases). The CDR3 has 16 amino acids. Germline assignment: CDR1 MGHDK and CDR2 SYGVNS. Trimming took off 5 bases at V and 4 bases at J, with 20 bases between the two ends. The CDR3 nucleotides are TGTGCCAGCAGTTCGTCCTTTACAGGCATCCCCTATGGCTACACCTTC. Protein product: CASSSSFTGIPYGYTF.

This clone was seen a handful of times. CDR3 sequence (DNA): TGTGCCAGCAGCTTATATACTAAAGAGACCCAGTACTTC. Amino acids: CASSLYTKETQYF. J is TRBJ2-5 and V is TRBV11-3; D is unresolved. Germline CDR1 reads SGHNT; CDR2 reads YENEEA. Trimming cost V 2 bases and J 3 bases, with 7 bases left between them. The CDR3 is 13 residues long.

The chain couples TRBV15 to TRBJ2-1, with D possibly being TRBD1 (6 bases). Deletions cut 6 bases from V and 2 bases from J, with 14 bases between. The CDR3 consists of 15 residues. The germline CDR1 and CDR2 sequences are LNHNV and YYDKDF (reference sequence). The CDR3 DNA is TGTGCCACCAGAACCGGGACACTGACCTACAATGAGCAGTTCTTC. Its protein is CATRTGTLTYNEQFF.

The chain has TRBV6-5 and TRBJ2-1; D remains unclear. The V end was cut by 2 bases, the J end by 10 bases, with 6 bases between. This CDR3 is 11 amino acids long. The germline gives CDR1 MNHEY, CDR2 SVGAGI. CDR3 sequence reads: CASSYRQEQFF. As DNA, the CDR3 is TGTGCCAGCAGTTACCGTCAGGAGCAGTTCTTC.

There are a few counts of this clone. The V and J genes are TRBV10-2 and TRBJ1-1; D uncertain. The CDR3 is made up of 13 amino acids. The germline V gene encodes CDR1 WSHSY and CDR2 SAAADI. Deletions cut 10 bases from V and 3 bases from J, with 15 bases between. The CDR3 protein is CATMIDADTEAFF. The DNA for the CDR3 is TGCGCCACCATGATTGACGCGGACACTGAAGCTTTCTTT.

The chain recombines TRBV5-8 with TRBJ1-1; tentatively, D is TRBD1 (6 bases). Trimming pared 5 bases from V and 0 bases from J, leaving 11 bases between. CDR1 SGHTS and CDR2 YDEGEE come from the germline V gene. The CDR3 is 14 amino acids. CDR3 region: CASSRDNMNTEAFF. The CDR3 DNA sequence: TGTGCCAGCAGTCGGGACAACATGAACACTGAAGCTTTCTTT.